The source of this TCR beta chain is a study of technical replicates of blood from several donors (TCRdb year 2017). Receptor libraries were prepared by the immunoSEQ multiplex PCR assay. Not all clones reach the TCRdb copy of this immuneACCESS table, which keeps in-frame sequences only. Checked studies attribute under half of the gap to unresolved V genes and leave the rest unexplained. Recorded for this sample are some 71,000 clones; 95% to 97% of them occurred a single time. Approximately 0.2% of the sample rests with the top ten. Based on the germline V gene, the CDR1 and CDR2 sequences are MNHNS and SASEGT. The junction shows trimming of 6 bases on V and 4 bases on J, plus 12 bases between the germline ends. The CDR3, from cysteine to phenylalanine, totals 14 residues. Of all the DNA, just the CDR3 is kept, 42 bases in frame from base 1. Concerning this clone itself: There is no known antigen for this receptor. No per-base quality is available; no much larger clone lies one base away.

This TCR was sampled from a human donor in good health. The sequencing sample was made of T cells isolated from PBMCs. The V gene is TRBV6-1 and the J gene is TRBJ1-4; a confident D gene designation cannot be given. The CDR3 region: CASSGRADNEKLFF. DNA sequence: TGTGCCAGCAGCGGGAGGGCAGATAATGAAAAACTGTTTTTT.